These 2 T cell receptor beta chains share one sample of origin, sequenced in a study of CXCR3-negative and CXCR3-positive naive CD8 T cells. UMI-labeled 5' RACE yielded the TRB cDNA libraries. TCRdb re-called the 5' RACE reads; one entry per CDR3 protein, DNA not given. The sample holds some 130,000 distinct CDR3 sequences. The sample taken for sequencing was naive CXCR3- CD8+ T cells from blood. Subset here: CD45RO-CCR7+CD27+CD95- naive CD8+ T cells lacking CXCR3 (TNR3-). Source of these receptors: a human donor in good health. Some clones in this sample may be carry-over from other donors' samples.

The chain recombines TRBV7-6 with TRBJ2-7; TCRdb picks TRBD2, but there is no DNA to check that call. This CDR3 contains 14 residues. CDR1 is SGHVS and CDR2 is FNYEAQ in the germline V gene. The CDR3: CASSLVAGAYEQYF.

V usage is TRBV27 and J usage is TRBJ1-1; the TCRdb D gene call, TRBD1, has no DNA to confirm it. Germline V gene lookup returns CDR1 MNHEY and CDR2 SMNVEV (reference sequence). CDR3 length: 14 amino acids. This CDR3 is CASSSQGVNTEAFF.